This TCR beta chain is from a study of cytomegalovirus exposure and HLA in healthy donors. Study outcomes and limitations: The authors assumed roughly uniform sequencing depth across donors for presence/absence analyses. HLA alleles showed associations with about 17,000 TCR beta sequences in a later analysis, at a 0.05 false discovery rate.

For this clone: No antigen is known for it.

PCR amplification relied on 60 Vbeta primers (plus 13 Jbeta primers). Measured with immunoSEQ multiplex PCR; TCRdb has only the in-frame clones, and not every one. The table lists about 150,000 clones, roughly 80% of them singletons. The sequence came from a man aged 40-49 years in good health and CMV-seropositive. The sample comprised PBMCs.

The CDR3 region is CASRRAGPDTQYF. As DNA, the CDR3 is TGTGCCAGCAGGAGGGCAGGCCCAGATACGCAGTATTTT. J is TRBJ2-3 and V is TRBV6-5; tentatively, D is TRBD2 (5 bases). In germline, CDR1 is MNHEY, CDR2 SVGAGI. With 6 bases removed from V and 4 bases from J, the gap between germline ends came to 11 bases. The CDR3 is made up of 13 amino acids.